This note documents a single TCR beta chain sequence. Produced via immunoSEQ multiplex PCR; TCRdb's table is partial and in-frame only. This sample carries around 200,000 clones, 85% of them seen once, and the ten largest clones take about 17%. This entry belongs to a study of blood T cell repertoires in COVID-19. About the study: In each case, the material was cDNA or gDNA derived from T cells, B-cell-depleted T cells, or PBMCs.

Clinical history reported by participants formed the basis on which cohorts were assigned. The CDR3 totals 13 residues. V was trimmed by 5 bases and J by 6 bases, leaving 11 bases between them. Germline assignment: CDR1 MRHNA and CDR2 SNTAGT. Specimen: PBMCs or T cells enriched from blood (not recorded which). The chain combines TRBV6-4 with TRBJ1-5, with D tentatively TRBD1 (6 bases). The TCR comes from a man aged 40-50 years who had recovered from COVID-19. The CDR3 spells CASSIEGGQPQHF. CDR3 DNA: TGTGCCAGCAGTATTGAAGGGGGTCAGCCCCAGCATTTT.